The 4 T cell receptor beta chains below come from one sample, sequenced in a study of shared clonotypes between healthy human individuals. Naive-designated CD8 cells lacked CD45RO, were positively enriched for CCR7, and omitted terminally differentiated effector memory CD45RA+ cells. Measured with immunoSEQ multiplex PCR; TCRdb has only the in-frame clones, and not every one. The profile covers fewer than 1 million clones, with around 96% appearing a single time and about 0.22% taken by the ten largest. Material for sequencing was naive CD8+ T cells sorted from blood. These TCRs come from a man aged 25 to 40 in good health.

This rearrangement joins TRBV13 to TRBJ2-5; no reliable D call. Trimming stripped 8 bases from V and 6 bases from J, with 16 bases between. CDR1 is PRHDT, CDR2 FYEKMQ, per germline (reference sequence). The CDR3 runs 13 residues. The CDR3 DNA sequence: TGTGCCAGCCCCGGATCTGAGAGGAAGACCCAGTACTTC. Protein: CASPGSERKTQYF. The variable domain in full, completed from reference TRBV13 and TRBJ2-5, reads AAGVIQSPRHLIKEKRETATLKCYPIPRHDTVYWYQQGPGQDPQFLISFYEKMQSDKGSIPDRFSAQQFSDYHSELNMSSLELGDSALYFCASPGSERKTQYFGPGTRLLVL.

The chain joins TRBV7-9 to TRBJ1-4, with a tentative D call TRBD1 (5 bases). There are 14 residues in the CDR3. Germline V lookup: CDR1 SEHNR, CDR2 FQNEAQ (reference sequence). V was shortened by 4 bases and J by 7 bases, with 13 bases between the two germline ends. CDR3 coding DNA: TGTGCCAGCAGCTACCAGGGTTTAGGTGAAAAACTGTTTTTT. Residues: CASSYQGLGEKLFF.

This clone was seen a single time. The J gene is TRBJ1-5, the V gene TRBV28; D call uncertain. The CDR3 has 15 amino acids. Deletions cut 6 bases from V and 0 bases from J, with 12 bases between. The germline V gene encodes CDR1 MDHEN and CDR2 SYDVKM. The CDR3 bases are TGTGCCAGCAGCCTGACGGGTTATAGCAATCAGCCCCAGCATTTT. It translates to CASSLTGYSNQPQHF.

The chain couples TRBV7-9 to TRBJ2-1, with a tentative D call TRBD1 (6 bases). In germline, CDR1 is SEHNR, CDR2 FQNEAQ (reference sequence). V lost 1 base and J 2 bases, leaving 12 bases between the germline ends. The CDR3 has 16 residues. The DNA for the CDR3 is TGTGCCAGCAGCTTAGGAGGGGGACAACCCTACAATGAGCAGTTCTTC. Amino acid sequence: CASSLGGGQPYNEQFF.